This T cell receptor beta chain emerged from a study of response to subunit inactivated influenza vaccine. The CDR3 totals 13 residues. The germline V and J ends were trimmed by 0 bases and 4 bases, with 7 bases remaining between them. Germline loops: CDR1 SGHRS, CDR2 YFSETQ. In this sample, this clonotype turned up a few times. MiXCR was run by TCRdb on the RT-PCR reads, yielding one entry per CDR3 protein. The sample lists about 540,000 distinct CDR3 sequences, 20% to 25% occurring once. These data were also filed under a second study, of T cells expressing NK-cell markers. Per that paper: The cDNA for TCR beta came from 5'RACE template switching with UMIs. According to the study, TCR beta repertoires originated from sorted CD3+CD56+NKG2C+, CD3+CD56+NKG2C- and CD3+CD56-NKG2C+ T cells. Most of the eight sequenced donors were HCMV-seropositive; one was seronegative. Restricting sorting to alpha-beta TCR T cells was achieved in several experiments by an anti-gamma-delta TCR antibody. Dominance of the CD3+CD56-NKG2C+ fraction by these clonotypes also held in a handful of donors.

The chain has TRBV5-1 and TRBJ1-2; D unclear. The sample in question was CD4+ T cells sorted from PBMCs, obtained 11 to 12 days after vaccination. The receptor comes from a man aged 45 to 65 who received an inactivated influenza vaccine. The CDR3 DNA follows: TGCGCCAGCAGCTTGGACGGCGTCTATGGCTACACCTTC. It encodes CASSLDGVYGYTF.